This passage covers 14 T cell receptor beta chains from one sample sequenced in a study of T cell responses to AZD1222 COVID-19 vaccine. Produced via immunoSEQ multiplex PCR; TCRdb's table is partial and in-frame only. The sample contains more than 50,000 clones, roughly 78% of which appear only once. The sample here was peripheral blood, taken on day 0 of MenACWY control vaccination. These receptors were taken from an adult in good health.

For the CDR3, the DNA is TGCGCCAGCAGCTTGGATTATGGGACAAACTACGAGCAGTACTTC. Amino acid sequence: CASSLDYGTNYEQYF. This sequence joins TRBV5-1 and TRBJ2-7, with a weak D call TRBD1 (6 bases). The ends were cut back, 0 bases at V and 3 bases at J, with 13 bases in the middle. In germline, CDR1 is SGHRS, CDR2 YFSETQ. CDR3 length: 15 residues.

The table lists this clone with a few counts. The chain employs TRBV7-2 and TRBJ2-7; D is possibly TRBD2 (5 bases). The germline V gene has CDR1 SGHTA and CDR2 FQGNSA. V lost 1 base and J 4 bases, leaving 17 bases between the germline ends. The CDR3 consists of 16 residues. CDR3 amino acids: CASSLGGLRARYEQYF. CDR3 DNA sequence: TGTGCCAGCAGCTTAGGAGGGCTGAGGGCACGATACGAGCAGTACTTC.

The CDR3 DNA sequence: TGCAGCGTTAGTGCTGCAGGCCACTACACCTTC. Translating gives CSVSAAGHYTF. The V gene is TRBV29-1, the J gene TRBJ1-2; D is uncertain. This CDR3 region has 11 residues. The germline V and J ends were trimmed by 5 bases and 10 bases, with 14 bases remaining between them. CDR1 is SQVTM and CDR2 is ANQGSEA in the germline V gene.

CDR3 in DNA: TGTGCCAGCAGTACAGGGGGCGCAGCTCTGGCTTTCTTT. Amino acids: CASSTGGAALAFF. The chain joins TRBV12-3 or TRBV12-4 to TRBJ1-1, with TRBD1 matching over 9 bases. The CDR3 covers 13 residues. V was pared by 5 bases and J by 11 bases, with 9 bases of the junction left unmatched.

The sample holds one count of this clone. The chain combines TRBV19 with TRBJ2-5; the match to TRBD1 covers 8 bases. The V and J ends lost 3 bases and 2 bases, in that order; junction bases with no gene match: 5. The CDR3 spans 15 residues. The germline V gene encodes CDR1 LNHDA and CDR2 SQIVND (reference sequence). The CDR3 coding sequence is TGTGCCAGTAGTATTTGGACAGGGAAACAAGAGACCCAGTACTTC. Translating it yields CASSIWTGKQETQYF.

V and J are TRBV7-2 and TRBJ2-5; D is unresolved. The ends were cut back, 3 bases at V and 1 base at J, with 6 bases in the middle. CDR1 SGHTA and CDR2 FQGNSA come from the germline V gene. The CDR3 extends over 13 amino acids. The CDR3 reads CASSLKGQETQYF. The CDR3 bases are TGTGCCAGCAGCTTGAAGGGCCAAGAGACCCAGTACTTC.

The J gene is TRBJ2-3, the V gene TRBV6-5; a possible D gene is TRBD2 (5 bases). CDR1 and CDR2 (germline): MNHEY, SVGAGI. Between the trimmed V and J ends, which lost 8 bases and 1 base, there was a span of 13 bases. The CDR3 is 14 amino acids. The CDR3 DNA follows: TGTGCCAGCCTCGGGCCGAGGGGCACAGATACGCAGTATTTT. Its protein product is CASLGPRGTDTQYF.

The chain links TRBV28 to TRBJ1-4; D is undetermined. Germline loops: CDR1 MDHEN, CDR2 SYDVKM. The CDR3 consists of 12 residues. V was cut by 9 bases and J by 7 bases, with 12 bases left in between. For the CDR3, the DNA is TGTGCCAGTAGCATCCGGGGTGAAAAACTGTTTTTT. Protein product: CASSIRGEKLFF.

The genes are TRBV19 and TRBJ1-5; a possible D gene is TRBD1 (5 bases). CDR1 is LNHDA and CDR2 is SQIVND in the germline V gene (reference sequence). This CDR3 region has 14 residues. V gave up 6 bases and J gave up 3 bases, with 12 bases separating them. The CDR3 sequence: CASRKLGTNQPQHF. The CDR3 coding sequence is TGTGCCAGTAGGAAACTTGGGACCAATCAGCCCCAGCATTTT.

The chain combines TRBV7-9 with TRBJ2-7; 11 bases align to TRBD2. V gave up 7 bases and J gave up 9 bases; unmatched junction bases: 11. The CDR3 spans 14 residues. Germline-derived CDR1 and CDR2 are SEHNR and FQNEAQ (reference sequence). The CDR3 coding sequence is TGTGCCAGCACTCCACTAGCGGGAGTTAACGGGCAGTACTTC. As protein: CASTPLAGVNGQYF.

The chain recombines TRBV2 with TRBJ1-6; weak D call: TRBD1 (5 bases). The germline gives CDR1 SNHLY, CDR2 FYNNEI. Trimming stripped 6 bases from V and 8 bases from J, with 11 bases between. The CDR3 totals 13 residues. CDR3 protein: CASRTEKDSPLHF. Written as DNA, the CDR3 is TGTGCCAGCAGGACAGAGAAAGATTCACCCCTCCACTTT.

J is TRBJ2-7 and V is TRBV7-9; D possibly uses TRBD1 or TRBD2 (5 bases each). The V end was cut by 2 bases, the J end by 0 bases, with 11 bases between. Germline CDR1 SEHNR, CDR2 FQNEAQ (reference sequence). CDR3 length equals 15 residues. The CDR3 sequence is CASSLWGRGSYEQYF. The CDR3 nucleotides read TGTGCCAGCAGCTTATGGGGACGGGGCTCCTACGAGCAGTACTTC.

The chain links TRBV2 to TRBJ2-7, with unresolved D. The V and J ends lost 6 bases and 3 bases respectively, with 6 bases between them. Looked up from germline, CDR1 is SNHLY and CDR2 is FYNNEI. The CDR3 is 11 residues long. As DNA, the CDR3 is TGTGCCAGCAGGAACAGCTACGAGCAGTACTTC. Translation gives CASRNSYEQYF.

The chain recombines TRBV15 with TRBJ1-4; a weak D match, TRBD1 (6 bases). The CDR3 has 14 residues. Germline V lookup: CDR1 LNHNV, CDR2 YYDKDF (reference sequence). Trimming pared 0 bases from V and 5 bases from J, leaving 7 bases between. CDR3 in amino acids: CATSRDTGNEKLFF. The CDR3 nucleotides read TGTGCCACCAGCAGAGATACAGGGAATGAAAAACTGTTTTTT.